This TCR beta chain was captured in a study of blood T cell repertoires in COVID-19 (dated by TCRdb to 2018 to 2020). Notes on the research overall: Samples covering the acute and convalescent phases of COVID-19 were provided by collaborators in the United States, Italy and Spain. The material from the prospective study consisted of cDNA or gDNA derived from T cells, B-cell-depleted T cells, or PBMCs. The dataset comprised deeply sampled blood TCRbeta repertoires from subjects exposed to, actively infected with, or recovered from COVID-19. The repertoires were released in a freely available public database intended as a resource for research on the immune response to SARS-CoV-2. Samples were obtained from the ongoing ImmuneRACE study (first 160 participants) and from about 1,300 subjects provided by 6 global collaborators. A de-identified subject ID, COVID-19 status, age in years and sex were almost always included in the sample metadata. HLA class I and class II types, where available, came from metadata supplied by the sample provider rather than from assay-based typing.

The CDR3, cysteine through phenylalanine, is 15 amino acids long. CDR3 DNA is the only sequence kept; it has 45 bases, read in frame from the first base. The germline V gene encodes CDR1 SGHRS and CDR2 YFSETQ. Trimming leaves V shorter by 4 bases and J shorter by 6 bases, with the junction holding 6 bases beyond the gene matches. Samples from volunteer blood donors who had recovered from COVID-19 were contributed by a second Seattle source. Whole blood was collected in K2EDTA tubes by collaborating institutions according to the institutions' own protocols. Collaborator samples were shipped for TCRbeta analysis as frozen whole blood, isolated PBMCs, or DNA extracted from either sample type. The immunoSEQ Assay, a bias-controlled multiplex PCR, was used to amplify TCRbeta CDR3 regions from genomic DNA. Per the original workflow: Within the assay, amplification of reference gene primers was used to estimate how many nucleated cells each sample contained. Sequence reads were collapsed and filtered to measure the absolute abundance of every unique TCRbeta CDR3 rearrangement. For each sample, productive Simpson clonality was calculated as the square root of Simpson's diversity index over productive rearrangements. Held by TCRdb, this immuneACCESS table contains in-frame sequences only and omits some clones. Under half of the omission traces to an unresolved V gene where checked; the cause of the rest is unknown. V, J and clone size are taken as reported in that table, and D and trimming were inferred from the DNA itself. For this sample the table gives roughly 200,000 clones, of which about 83% were detected only once. Jointly, the top ten make up approximately 6.2% of the sample.

On this clone: This clone's antigen is unknown. Qualities for individual bases were not recorded, and no much larger clone is one base off.

What the study reported, not specific to this receptor: How much clinical and demographic metadata was included differed by source and by participant, and the metadata was provided uncurated.

The receptor was derived from a man aged 55-75 years who had recovered from COVID-19. This chain is built from TRBV5-1 and TRBJ2-4, and 11 junction bases match TRBD1. The sequenced material came from peripheral blood. The bases are TGCGCCAGCAGCCTAGGACAGGGGGCAAGAAACATTCAGTACTTC. Its protein is CASSLGQGARNIQYF.